The text below deals with one T cell receptor (beta chain). In the source study's methods: Quantification of nucleated cells was approximated via reference gene primer amplification. The repertoire was sequenced with immunoSEQ multiplex PCR; TCRdb's copy has only in-frame clones and lacks some. V, J and clone size derive from that table, while D and trimming were established from the DNA sequence. Among 300,000 to 350,000 clones, around 90% were seen once, and the ten largest hold nearly 7%. Recruited during active infection, patients (from Seattle) were subsequently followed longitudinally. The data were taken from a study of blood T cell repertoires in COVID-19. The wider study: Acute and convalescent COVID-19 samples came from the United States, Italy and Spain. Nucleic acid was either cDNA or gDNA, and it came from T cells, B-cell-depleted T cells, or PBMCs.

Sequenced: peripheral blood. The sequence came from a woman in her twenties or thirties with COVID-19, enrolled during active disease.

CDR3 bases: TGTGCCAGCACCTCCGGGGGGGAGATTTACTATGGCTACACCTTC. Protein sequence: CASTSGGEIYYGYTF. The chain recombines TRBV7-2 with TRBJ1-2, with a weak D call TRBD1 (5 bases). CDR1 is SGHTA, CDR2 FQGNSA, per germline. This CDR3 has 15 amino acids. V lost 7 bases to trimming and J lost 3 bases, with 18 bases between them.